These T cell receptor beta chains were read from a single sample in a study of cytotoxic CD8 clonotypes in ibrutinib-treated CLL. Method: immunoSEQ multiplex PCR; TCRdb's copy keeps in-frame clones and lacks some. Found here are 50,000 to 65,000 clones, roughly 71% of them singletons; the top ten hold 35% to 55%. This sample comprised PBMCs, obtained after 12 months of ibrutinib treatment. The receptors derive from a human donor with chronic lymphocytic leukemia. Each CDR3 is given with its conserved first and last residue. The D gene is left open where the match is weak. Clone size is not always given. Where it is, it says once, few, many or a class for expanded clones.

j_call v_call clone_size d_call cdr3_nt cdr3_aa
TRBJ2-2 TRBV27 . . TGTGCCAGCAGTGTTGAGTGGAGGACCGGGGAGCTGTTTTTT CASSVEWRTGELFF
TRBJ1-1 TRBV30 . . TGTGCCTGGGCCGGGACCCTGCGGGCTTTCTTT CAWAGTLRAFF
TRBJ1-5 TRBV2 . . TGTGCCAGCAGACAGAACGGGGGGGATCAGCCCCAGCATTTT CASRQNGGDQPQHF
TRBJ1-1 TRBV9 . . TGTGCCAGCAGCGTAAATCCCGGGGGAGAAGCTTTCTTT CASSVNPGGEAFF
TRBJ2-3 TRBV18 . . TGTGCCAGCTCGAGGTTCCTCAAGCGCGACACAGATACGCAGTATTTT CASSRFLKRDTDTQYF
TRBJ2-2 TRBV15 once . TGTGCCACCAGCAGGCCCCAGGGGATGAACACCGGGGAGCTGTTTTTT CATSRPQGMNTGELFF
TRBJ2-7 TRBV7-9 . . TGTGCCAGCACCAATCAACCGTACGAGCAGTACTTC CASTNQPYEQYF
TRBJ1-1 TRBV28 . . TGTGCCAGCAGTTTTTCGGGGGGGAACACTGAAGCTTTCTTT CASSFSGGNTEAFF
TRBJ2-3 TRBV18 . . TGTGCCAGCTCACCGGAGTGGGGGCCGGTTACGCAGTATTTT CASSPEWGPVTQYF
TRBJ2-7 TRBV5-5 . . TGTGCCAGCAGCCAGTTATCGGGGGAGGCCTACGAGCAGTACTTC CASSQLSGEAYEQYF
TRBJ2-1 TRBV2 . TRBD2 TGTGCCAGCAGTGAATTGCCTAGCGGGCTTTACAATGAGCAGTTCTTC CASSELPSGLYNEQFF
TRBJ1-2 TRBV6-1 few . TGTGCCAGCAGAGAGGTATCGGGGGCTTATGGCTACACCTTC CASREVSGAYGYTF
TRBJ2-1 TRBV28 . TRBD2 TGTGCCAGCCTAGGCCTAGCGGGAGCTTACAATGAGCAGTTCTTC CASLGLAGAYNEQFF
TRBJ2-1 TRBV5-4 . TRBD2 TGTGCCAGCAGCCCCTCTAGCGGGAGGGCCGGGGTGCAGTTCTTC CASSPSSGRAGVQFF
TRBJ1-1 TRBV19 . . TGTGCCAGTAGTACAAGGGATCCCACTGAAGCTTTCTTT CASSTRDPTEAFF
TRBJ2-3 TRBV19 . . TGTGCCAGTAGTACATTACAGCGCACAGATACGCAGTATTTT CASSTLQRTDTQYF